This T cell receptor beta chain was sequenced for a study of blood T cell repertoires in COVID-19. On the study more broadly: Donors in the United States, Italy and Spain gave samples during acute or convalescent COVID-19. Sources were T cells, B-cell-depleted T cells, or PBMCs; the material itself was cDNA or gDNA.

Enrolled during active infection, Seattle patients were then followed longitudinally. This CDR3 region has 15 residues. From germline, CDR1 is LNHDA and CDR2 SQIVND (reference sequence). V lost 1 base and J 2 bases, leaving 12 bases between the germline ends. In the authors' workflow: Reference gene primers were amplified, and this amplification served to estimate nucleated cell counts. Sequencing used immunoSEQ multiplex PCR; TCRdb keeps in-frame clones, though not all of them. V and J calls and clone size are copied from that table; D and trimming were computed from the DNA. This sample has about 170,000 clones, with roughly 88% found just once.

The sample consisted of peripheral blood. This chain joins TRBV19 and TRBJ2-7, with a weak D call TRBD1 (5 bases). The receptor was derived from a man aged 18-30 years with COVID-19, enrolled during active disease. As DNA, the CDR3 is TGTGCCAGTAGTATAGGGACAAATCTAGCCTACGAGCAGTACTTC. Translated: CASSIGTNLAYEQYF.